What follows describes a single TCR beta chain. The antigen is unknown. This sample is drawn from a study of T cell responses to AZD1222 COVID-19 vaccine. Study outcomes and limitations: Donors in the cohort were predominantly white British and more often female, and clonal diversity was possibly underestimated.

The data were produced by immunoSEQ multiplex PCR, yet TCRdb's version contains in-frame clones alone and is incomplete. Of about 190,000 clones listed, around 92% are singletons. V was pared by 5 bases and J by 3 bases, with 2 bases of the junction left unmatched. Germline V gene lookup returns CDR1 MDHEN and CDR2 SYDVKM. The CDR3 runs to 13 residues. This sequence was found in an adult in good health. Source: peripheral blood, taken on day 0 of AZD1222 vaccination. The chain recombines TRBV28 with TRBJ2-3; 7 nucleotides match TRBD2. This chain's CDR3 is CASSGGGTDTQYF. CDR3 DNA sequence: TGTGCCAGCAGTGGGGGGGGGACAGATACGCAGTATTTT.